This T cell receptor beta chain emerged from a study of cytomegalovirus exposure and HLA in healthy donors. It was with 60 Vbeta and 13 Jbeta primers that the PCR ran. Repertoires were generated with immunoSEQ multiplex PCR, while TCRdb's copy carries only in-frame clones and drops some. The table shows around 110,000 clones, with 60% to 80% occurring only once. Sequencing used PBMCs. The clonotype comes from a boy younger than 18 in good health and CMV-seronegative.

The CDR3 DNA reads TGCGCCAGCAGCCAAGAATCGGGGCTAGCGGGGGCCGAGCAGTACTTC. Its protein is CASSQESGLAGAEQYF. The rearrangement joins TRBV4-1 to TRBJ2-7, with TRBD2 identical over 10 bases. CDR1 and CDR2 (germline): MGHRA, YSYEKL. The CDR3 totals 16 residues. Trimming took 0 bases from V and 6 from J; bases not matched to a gene: 8.